A single sample is the source of the 8 T cell receptor beta chains below, sequenced in a study of T cells expressing NK-cell markers. TCRdb re-analyzed the 5' RACE reads; it lists each CDR3 protein once, without DNA. The sample includes 250,000 to 300,000 distinct CDR3 sequences. Sequenced: blood T cells: a sorted CD56 or NKG2C T cell subset, CD4+ or CD8+ T cells, or bulk PBMC T cells (not recorded which). Receptors were obtained from a woman between 18 and 70 years old in good health.

V and J are TRBV7-2 and TRBJ2-3; TCRdb lists TRBD1, though no DNA is available to test this call. Germline CDR1 is SGHTA and CDR2 is FQGNSA. This CDR3 is built from 16 residues. The CDR3 reads CASSLASGGRVDTQYF.

The J gene is TRBJ1-2, the V gene TRBV12-3 or TRBV12-4; TCRdb returns TRBD1, unconfirmable since there is no DNA. This CDR3 has 13 residues. CDR3 residues: CASSLRGRYGYTF.

This chain uses TRBV21-1 with TRBJ1-5; the D call from TCRdb, TRBD1, cannot be confirmed without DNA. TRBV21-1 is assigned pseudogene status. The CDR3 loop spans 15 amino acids. This CDR3 is CASNSPGQGNQPQHF.

The chain has TRBV29-1 and TRBJ1-2; TCRdb picks TRBD1, but there is no DNA to check that call. There are 12 residues in the CDR3. Per the germline V gene, CDR1 is SQVTM and CDR2 is ANQGSEA. CDR3 protein: CSVRDRGYGYTF. Combining the CDR3 with reference TRBV29-1 and TRBJ1-2 gives the whole variable domain SAVISQKPSRDICQRGTSLTIQCQVDSQVTMMFWYRQQPGQSLTLIATANQGSEATYESGFVIDKFPISRPNLTFSTLTVSNMSPEDSSIYLCSVRDRGYGYTFGSGTRLTVV.

The V gene is TRBV6-5, the J gene TRBJ2-1. Germline CDR1 and CDR2: MNHEY and SVGAGI. This CDR3 spans 11 amino acids. The CDR3 sequence: CASRWGSEQFF.

The genes are TRBV19 and TRBJ2-1; checking the TCRdb D call of TRBD2 is not possible without DNA. Germline V gene sequence: CDR1 LNHDA, CDR2 SQIVND (reference sequence). The CDR3 runs 12 residues. The CDR3 protein is CASMVEGDEQFF.

V gene TRBV24-1 combines with J gene TRBJ2-1; TCRdb proposes TRBD1, but this gene call is untestable without DNA. CDR1 KGHDR and CDR2 SFDVKD come from the germline V gene. This CDR3 is built from 14 residues. The chain's CDR3 is CATRRGGPYDEQFF.

The chain uses TRBV10-2 and TRBJ2-5; with no DNA, the TCRdb D assignment of TRBD2 cannot be verified. The length of the CDR3 is 15 residues. The V gene's germline CDR1 is WSHSY and CDR2 SAAADI. CDR3 sequence: CASSERGGARETQYF.